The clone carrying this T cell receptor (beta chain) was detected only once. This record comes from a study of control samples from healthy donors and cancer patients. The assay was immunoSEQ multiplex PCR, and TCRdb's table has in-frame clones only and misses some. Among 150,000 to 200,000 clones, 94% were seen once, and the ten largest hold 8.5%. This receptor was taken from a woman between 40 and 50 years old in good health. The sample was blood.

DNA of the CDR3: TGTGCCAGTGGAGTCCCGGGACTCGACACTGAAGCTTTCTTT. This translates into CASGVPGLDTEAFF. The rearrangement links TRBV19 to TRBJ1-1, with D possibly matching TRBD1 (5 bases). The V gene's germline CDR1 is LNHDA and CDR2 SQIVND (reference sequence). The V gene lost 8 bases and the J gene lost 3 bases, with 16 bases spanning the gap. The CDR3 spans 14 residues.